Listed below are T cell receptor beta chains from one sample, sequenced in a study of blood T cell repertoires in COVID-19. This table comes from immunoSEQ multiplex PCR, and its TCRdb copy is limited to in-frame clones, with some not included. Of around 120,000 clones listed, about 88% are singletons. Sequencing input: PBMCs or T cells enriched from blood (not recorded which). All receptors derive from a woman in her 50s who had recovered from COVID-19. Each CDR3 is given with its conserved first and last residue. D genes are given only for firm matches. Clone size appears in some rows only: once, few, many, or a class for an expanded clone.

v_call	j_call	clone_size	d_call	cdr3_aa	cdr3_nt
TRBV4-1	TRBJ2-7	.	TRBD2	CASSQDSGGQYF	TGCGCCAGCAGCCAAGATTCGGGAGGGCAGTACTTC
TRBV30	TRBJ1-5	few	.	CAWSPFGRGNQPQHF	TGTGCCTGGAGTCCCTTTGGCAGGGGCAATCAGCCCCAGCATTTT
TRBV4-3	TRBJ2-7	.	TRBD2	CASSQDRTSGGTRF	TGCGCCAGCAGCCAAGACCGAACTAGCGGGGGGACCCGCTTC
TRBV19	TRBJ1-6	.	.	CASSIDRPRNSPLHF	TGTGCCAGTAGTATAGATCGACCGAGGAATTCACCCCTCCACTTT
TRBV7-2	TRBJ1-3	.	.	CASSLAGLAGNTIYF	TGTGCCAGCAGCTTAGCCGGGTTGGCCGGAAACACCATATATTTT
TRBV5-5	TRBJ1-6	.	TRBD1	CASSTQGANNSPLHF	TGTGCCAGCAGCACACAGGGGGCCAATAATTCACCCCTCCACTTT
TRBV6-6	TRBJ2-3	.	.	CASSRTGGDTDTQYF	TGTGCCAGCAGCCGAACAGGGGGGGACACAGATACGCAGTATTTT
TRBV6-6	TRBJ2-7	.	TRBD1	CASSYGLGTGYYEQYF	TGTGCCAGCAGTTACGGGTTGGGGACAGGATACTACGAGCAGTACTTC
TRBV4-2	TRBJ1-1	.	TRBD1	CASSHAQLAGGTEAFF	TGTGCCAGCAGCCACGCCCAACTCGCAGGGGGCACGGAAGCTTTCTTT
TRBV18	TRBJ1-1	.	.	CASIAPGRNTEAFF	TGTGCCAGCATCGCCCCCGGGAGAAACACTGAAGCTTTCTTT
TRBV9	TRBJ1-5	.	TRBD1	CASRRTGDNQPQHF	TGTGCCAGCAGACGGACAGGGGACAATCAGCCCCAGCATTTT
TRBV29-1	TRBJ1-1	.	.	CSDSPTGTEAFF	TGCAGCGACTCGCCGACAGGCACTGAAGCTTTCTTT
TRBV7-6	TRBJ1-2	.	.	CASSQYPTRPEDYGYTF	TGTGCCAGCAGCCAATACCCGACGAGGCCGGAGGACTATGGCTACACCTTC
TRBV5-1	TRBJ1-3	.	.	CASSGSLAGNTIYF	TGCGCCAGCAGCGGCTCCCTGGCTGGAAACACCATATATTTT
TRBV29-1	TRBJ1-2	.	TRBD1	CSAKLGGGGSYGYTF	TGCAGCGCCAAGTTAGGAGGGGGCGGTAGCTATGGCTACACCTTC
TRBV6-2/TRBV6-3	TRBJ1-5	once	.	CASSYSTGFGNQPQHF	TGTGCCAGCAGTTACTCGACAGGCTTTGGGAATCAGCCCCAGCATTTT
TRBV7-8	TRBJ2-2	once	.	CASSFYGVGELFF	TGTGCCAGCAGCTTCTATGGTGTCGGGGAGCTGTTTTTT
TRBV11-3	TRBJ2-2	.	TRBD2	CASSRPGEGTGELFF	TGTGCCAGCAGCCGGCCCGGGGAGGGAACCGGGGAGCTGTTTTTT
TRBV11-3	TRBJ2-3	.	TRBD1	CASSSRTGPADTQYF	TGTGCCAGCAGCTCCAGGACAGGGCCAGCAGATACGCAGTATTTT
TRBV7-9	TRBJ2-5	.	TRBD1	CASSSRGQQETQYF	TGTGCCAGCAGCTCCCGGGGACAGCAAGAGACCCAGTACTTC
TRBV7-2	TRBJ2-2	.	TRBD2	CASSVRGGANTGELFF	TGTGCCAGCAGCGTACGCGGGGGAGCCAACACCGGGGAGCTGTTTTTT
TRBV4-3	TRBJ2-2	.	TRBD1	CASSHKGPTGTGYLGELFF	TGCGCCAGCAGCCACAAAGGACCCACCGGGACAGGGTATCTGGGGGAGCTGTTTTTT
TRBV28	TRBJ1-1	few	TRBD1	CASSKPGQGNTEAFF	TGTGCCAGCAGTAAACCGGGACAGGGGAACACTGAAGCTTTCTTT
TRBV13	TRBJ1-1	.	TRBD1	CASSPIVRQGVTEAFF	TGTGCCAGCAGCCCTATCGTGAGACAGGGAGTTACTGAAGCTTTCTTT
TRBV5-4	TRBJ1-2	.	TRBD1	CASSLRTGNYGYTF	TGTGCCAGCAGCCTCCGGACAGGGAACTATGGCTACACCTTC
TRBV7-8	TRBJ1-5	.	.	CASSKGLIGNQPQHF	TGTGCCAGCAGCAAGGGACTTATAGGCAATCAGCCCCAGCATTTT
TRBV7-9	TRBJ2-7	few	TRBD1	CASSRGTGGPYEQYF	TGTGCCAGCAGCCGCGGGACAGGGGGACCCTACGAGCAGTACTTC
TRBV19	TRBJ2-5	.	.	CASRGTLQETQYF	TGTGCCTCACGCGGGACTCTCCAAGAGACCCAGTACTTC
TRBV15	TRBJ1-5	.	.	CATSTMGGPNQPQHF	TGTGCCACCAGCACCATGGGGGGACCAAATCAGCCCCAGCATTTT
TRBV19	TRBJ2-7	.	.	CASSTRQRYEQYF	TGTGCCAGTAGTACCCGACAGAGATACGAGCAGTACTTC
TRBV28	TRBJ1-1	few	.	CASGTSKAFF	TGTGCCAGCGGCACTAGTAAAGCTTTCTTT
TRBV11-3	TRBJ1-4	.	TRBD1	CASSLRTGNEKLFF	TGTGCCAGCAGCTTAAGGACAGGGAATGAAAAACTGTTTTTT
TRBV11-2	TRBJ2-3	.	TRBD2	CASSSSGGPNTQYF	TGTGCCAGCAGTTCCAGCGGGGGGCCGAATACGCAGTATTTT
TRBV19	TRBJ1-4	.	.	CASIPTPGAEKLFF	TGTGCCAGTATCCCTACCCCCGGTGCCGAAAAACTGTTTTTT
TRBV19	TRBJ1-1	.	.	CASSMAGTILITEAFF	TGTGCCAGTAGTATGGCAGGGACTATTTTAATCACTGAAGCTTTCTTT
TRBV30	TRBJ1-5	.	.	CAWSVNRQPQHF	TGTGCCTGGAGTGTAAATCGTCAGCCCCAGCATTTT
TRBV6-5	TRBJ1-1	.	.	CASSYSTGNTEAFF	TGTGCCAGCAGTTACTCGACAGGGAACACTGAAGCTTTCTTT
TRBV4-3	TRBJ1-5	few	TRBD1	CASSQYAFPGTGNQPQHF	TGCGCCAGCAGCCAGTATGCCTTCCCTGGGACAGGCAATCAGCCCCAGCATTTT
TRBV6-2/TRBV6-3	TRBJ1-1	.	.	CASSAGPGTEAFF	TGTGCCAGCAGCGCAGGACCGGGGACTGAAGCTTTCTTT
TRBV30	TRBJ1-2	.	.	CAWSVTGGYTF	TGTGCCTGGAGTGTAACAGGTGGCTACACCTTC
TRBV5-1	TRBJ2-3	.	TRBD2	CASSEGLAGRSTDTQYF	TGCGCCAGCAGCGAAGGACTAGCGGGGCGAAGCACAGATACGCAGTATTTT
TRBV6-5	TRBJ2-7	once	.	CASSQSTSFYEQYF	TGTGCCAGCAGCCAATCGACTAGTTTCTACGAGCAGTACTTC
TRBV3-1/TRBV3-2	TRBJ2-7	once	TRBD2	CASSQPGTSDSYEQYF	TGTGCCAGCAGCCAACCGGGGACTAGCGACTCCTACGAGCAGTACTTC
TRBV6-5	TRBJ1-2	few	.	CASSYHRGGYTF	TGTGCCAGCAGTTATCACCGCGGGGGCTACACCTTC
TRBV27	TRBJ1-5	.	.	CASRQLYSNQPQHF	TGTGCCAGCAGACAGCTTTATAGCAATCAGCCCCAGCATTTT
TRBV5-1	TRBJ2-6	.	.	CASTHSRESHTGANVLTF	TGCGCCAGCACCCACTCCAGGGAATCTCATACTGGGGCCAACGTCCTGACTTTC
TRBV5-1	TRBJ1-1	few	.	CASSLAEQGTEAFF	TGCGCCAGCAGCTTGGCCGAACAGGGCACTGAAGCTTTCTTT
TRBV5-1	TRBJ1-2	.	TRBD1	CASSPGTGNGYTF	TGCGCCAGCAGCCCGGGGACAGGCAATGGCTACACCTTC
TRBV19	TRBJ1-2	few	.	CASTSAGVGYGYTF	TGTGCCAGTACGTCGGCCGGGGTCGGCTATGGCTACACCTTC
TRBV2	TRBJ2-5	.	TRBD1	CASSLSLPLTGRETQYF	TGTGCCAGCAGCCTAAGCTTACCTTTGACAGGGCGAGAGACCCAGTACTTC
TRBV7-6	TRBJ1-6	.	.	CASSLSPTAPPLHF	TGTGCCAGCAGCTTATCTCCGACAGCCCCGCCCCTCCACTTT
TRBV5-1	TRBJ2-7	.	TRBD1	CASSRGQAVFEQYF	TGCGCCAGCAGCCGGGGACAGGCCGTGTTCGAGCAGTACTTC
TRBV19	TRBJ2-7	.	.	CASSGQSSSYEQYF	TGTGCCAGTAGTGGACAGTCGAGCTCCTACGAGCAGTACTTC
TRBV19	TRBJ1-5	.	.	CASSPPTGHFTQPQHF	TGTGCCAGTAGCCCACCCACAGGGCATTTTACTCAGCCCCAGCATTTT